The 27 T cell receptor beta chains presented below share a single source sample, sequenced in a study of blood T cell repertoires in COVID-19. Using immunoSEQ multiplex PCR, the repertoire was profiled, and TCRdb retains in-frame clones only, with some absent. The data show around 69,000 clones, with roughly 80% seen just once and approximately 1.7% held by the top ten. The source material was peripheral blood. The receptors were gathered from a woman aged 55-70 years with acute or convalescent COVID-19.

The gene calls are TRBV7-2 and TRBJ1-6, with 12 bases matching TRBD1. Germline V gene data show CDR1 as SGHTA and CDR2 as FQGNSA. This CDR3 spans 17 amino acids. Germline trimming cut 4 bases from V and 9 bases from J; bases unmatched to any gene: 10. The CDR3 sequence is CASSSNSGQGASSPLHF. CDR3 DNA: TGTGCCAGCAGCTCAAACTCGGGACAGGGGGCGAGTTCACCCCTCCACTTT.

The V gene is TRBV3-1 (or the pseudogene TRBV3-2), the J gene TRBJ2-2; 9 bases are a match to TRBD2. Germline CDR1 and CDR2: LGHDT and YNNKEL (reference sequence). The junction had 6 bases not matched to a gene; V was cut back by 1 base and J by 6 bases. The CDR3 spans 16 residues. The CDR3 DNA follows: TGTGCCAGCAGCCAAGTAATAGCGGGAGAGGCCGGGGAGCTGTTTTTT. Protein sequence: CASSQVIAGEAGELFF.

The chain couples TRBV7-2 to TRBJ2-5, with D possibly matching TRBD2 (6 bases). CDR3 length equals 15 residues. CDR1 SGHTA and CDR2 FQGNSA come from the germline V gene. Trimming pared 1 base from V and 0 bases from J, leaving 9 bases between. The CDR3 is CASSLVGGYQETQYF. DNA of the CDR3: TGTGCCAGCAGCTTAGTCGGAGGGTACCAAGAGACCCAGTACTTC.

The chain combines TRBV19 with TRBJ2-3, with a tentative D call TRBD2 (7 bases). Germline CDR1 reads LNHDA; CDR2 reads SQIVND (reference sequence). The CDR3 runs to 14 residues. The ends were cut back, 6 bases at V and 5 bases at J, with 15 bases in the middle. The CDR3 here is CASRVGGLGDTQYF. The CDR3 nucleotides read TGTGCCAGTAGGGTCGGGGGGCTGGGAGATACGCAGTATTTT.

This sequence joins TRBV6-2 or TRBV6-3 and TRBJ2-1; D call uncertain. Germline lookup yields CDR1 MNHEY and CDR2 SVGEGT. Trimming took off 2 bases at V and 4 bases at J, with 6 bases between the two ends. The length of the CDR3 is 13 residues. CDR3 residues: CASSYNMYNEQFF. In DNA, the CDR3 is TGTGCCAGCAGTTACAATATGTACAATGAGCAGTTCTTC.

This clone was found once. V gene TRBV3-1 (or the pseudogene TRBV3-2) combines with J gene TRBJ2-7; D is unresolved. Trimming removed 0 bases at V and 0 bases at J, with 6 bases between. The CDR3 has 14 amino acids. Germline V lookup: CDR1 LGHDT, CDR2 YNNKEL (reference sequence). The CDR3 DNA reads TGTGCCAGCAGCCAAGATCTGAGCTCCTACGAGCAGTACTTC. This codes for CASSQDLSSYEQYF.

The chain employs TRBV3-1 (or the pseudogene TRBV3-2) and TRBJ2-3; D unresolved. Deletions cut 1 base from V and 6 bases from J, with 2 bases between. The CDR3 has 11 residues. CDR1 and CDR2 (germline): LGHDT, YNNKEL (reference sequence). CDR3 protein: CASSQADTQYF. CDR3 coding DNA: TGTGCCAGCAGCCAAGCGGATACGCAGTATTTT.

The chain has TRBV27 and TRBJ2-3; D is perhaps TRBD1 (5 bases). Germline values: CDR1 MNHEY, CDR2 SMNVEV (reference sequence). Trimming shortened V by 4 bases and J by 4 bases, and 27 bases separated the two germline ends. The CDR3 consists of 19 residues. CDR3: CASSSLLGPQGEIADTQYF. CDR3 nucleotide sequence: TGTGCCAGCAGTTCCCTCCTGGGGCCGCAAGGGGAAATTGCAGATACGCAGTATTTT.

This clone was seen just once. V and J are TRBV28 and TRBJ1-5; D perhaps matches TRBD1 (6 bases). V gave up 7 bases and J gave up 3 bases, with 16 bases separating them. From germline, CDR1 is MDHEN and CDR2 SYDVKM. The CDR3 extends over 15 amino acids. CDR3 loop: CASTPRDKNNQPQHF. CDR3 DNA: TGTGCCAGCACCCCCCGGGACAAGAACAATCAGCCCCAGCATTTT.

J is TRBJ2-2 and V is TRBV6-5, with TRBD1 matching over 9 bases. The CDR3 is 15 amino acids. Germline V gene lookup returns CDR1 MNHEY and CDR2 SVGAGI. Trimming at V came to 6 bases and at J to 5 bases, leaving 7 bases not matched to a gene. CDR3 DNA: TGTGCCAGCAGGGGGACAGGGACGGGGACCGGGGAGCTGTTTTTT. Residues: CASRGTGTGTGELFF.

The gene calls are TRBV7-9 and TRBJ1-2; 9 nucleotides agree with TRBD1. The CDR3 sequence is 15 residues long. CDR1 SEHNR and CDR2 FQNEAQ come from the germline V gene (reference sequence). The V and J ends lost 2 bases and 7 bases, in that order; junction bases with no gene match: 8. Here the CDR3 reads CASSLLWDRETGYTF. In DNA, the CDR3 is TGTGCCAGCAGCTTATTATGGGACAGGGAAACTGGCTACACCTTC.

This clone was observed a single time. The chain is built from TRBV29-1 and TRBJ2-6, with D possibly being TRBD2 (6 bases). The V end was cut by 2 bases, the J end by 0 bases, with 17 bases between. Germline V lookup: CDR1 SQVTM, CDR2 ANQGSEA. The CDR3 spans 18 residues. CDR3 amino acids: CSVESRGSSLSGANVLTF. The CDR3 DNA sequence: TGCAGCGTTGAATCGCGGGGTAGCAGCCTCTCTGGGGCCAACGTCCTGACTTTC.

The J gene is TRBJ1-4, the V gene TRBV19; 7 nucleotides match TRBD1. Germline CDR1 LNHDA, CDR2 SQIVND (reference sequence). Trimming took 7 bases from V and 4 from J; bases not matched to a gene: 6. There are 14 residues in the CDR3. The CDR3 loop reads CASNSDRINEKLFF. DNA for the CDR3: TGTGCCAGTAACTCGGACAGGATTAATGAAAAACTGTTTTTT. The complete variable domain, with remaining parts taken from reference TRBV19 and TRBJ1-4, reads DGGITQSPKYLFRKEGQNVTLSCEQNLNHDAMYWYRQDPGQGLRLIYYSQIVNDFQKGDIAEGYSVSREKKESFPLTVTSAQKNPTAFYLCASNSDRINEKLFFGSGTQLSVL.

This clone occurred once. This chain uses TRBV5-4 with TRBJ2-2; 9 nucleotides line up with TRBD1. V dropped 0 bases and J dropped 6; count of bases not matched to a gene: 6. The CDR3 spans 16 residues. Germline V gene lookup returns CDR1 SGHNT and CDR2 YYREEE (reference sequence). The CDR3 nucleotides are TGTGCCAGCAGCTTGGCTCCGGGACAGGGACCCGGGGAGCTGTTTTTT. Translating gives CASSLAPGQGPGELFF.

The chain recombines TRBV3-1 (or the pseudogene TRBV3-2) with TRBJ1-6; possibly TRBD1 for D (6 bases). V lost 2 bases, J lost 6 bases, and 11 bases lay in between. The germline CDR1 and CDR2 sequences are LGHDT and YNNKEL (reference sequence). This CDR3 has 15 amino acids. This CDR3 reads CASSQQDSFNSPLHF. CDR3 nucleotides: TGTGCCAGCAGCCAACAGGACAGTTTTAATTCACCCCTCCACTTT.

The rearrangement joins TRBV15 to TRBJ1-1, with unresolved D. Between the trimmed V and J ends, which lost 0 bases and 5 bases, there was a span of 13 bases. In germline, CDR1 is LNHNV, CDR2 YYDKDF (reference sequence). This CDR3 spans 15 amino acids. The CDR3 protein is CATSRDLASGTEAFF. CDR3 in DNA: TGTGCCACCAGCAGAGATTTAGCCTCGGGTACTGAAGCTTTCTTT.

This chain uses TRBV19 with TRBJ2-1; TRBD2 aligns across 13 bases. Germline CDR1 reads LNHDA; CDR2 reads SQIVND (reference sequence). The CDR3 runs to 18 residues. V lost 7 bases to trimming and J lost 0 bases; unmatched junction nucleotides: 9. In DNA, the CDR3 is TGTGCCAGTATGGGGACTAGCGGGATCCAGAGCTCCTACAATGAGCAGTTCTTC. This encodes CASMGTSGIQSSYNEQFF. Supplemented by reference TRBV19 and TRBJ2-1, the full variable domain reads DGGITQSPKYLFRKEGQNVTLSCEQNLNHDAMYWYRQDPGQGLRLIYYSQIVNDFQKGDIAEGYSVSREKKESFPLTVTSAQKNPTAFYLCASMGTSGIQSSYNEQFFGPGTRLTVL.

The V gene is TRBV3-1 (or the pseudogene TRBV3-2), the J gene TRBJ1-1; D not resolved. Per the germline V gene, CDR1 is LGHDT and CDR2 is YNNKEL (reference sequence). Trimming removed 4 bases from V and 3 bases from J, with 12 bases in between. The CDR3 contains 14 residues. The CDR3 here is CASSLAGGDTEAFF. Here the CDR3 DNA reads TGTGCCAGCAGCCTGGCAGGAGGTGACACTGAAGCTTTCTTT.

CDR3 in DNA: TGTGCCAGTGGTTCCACGGGACAGTCCTATGGCTACACCTTC. Its translation is CASGSTGQSYGYTF. The chain is built from TRBV19 and TRBJ1-2; 7 nucleotides line up with TRBD1. The J segment lost 4 bases and the V segment lost 8 bases, leaving 10 bases of the junction unmatched. CDR1 LNHDA and CDR2 SQIVND come from the germline V gene (reference sequence). This CDR3 region has 14 residues.

The V gene is TRBV30, the J gene TRBJ1-2; D gene ambiguous. Deletions cut 0 bases from V and 2 bases from J, with 10 bases between. The CDR3 extends over 14 amino acids. The germline CDR1 and CDR2 sequences are GTSNPN and SVGIG (reference sequence). CDR3 protein: CAWSVNSLNYGYTF. The CDR3 nucleotides are TGTGCCTGGAGTGTAAACAGCTTAAACTATGGCTACACCTTC.

The chain carries TRBV5-3 and TRBJ2-3; 10 positions match TRBD2. TRBV5-3 is an ORF; its function is uncertain. V lost 2 bases, J lost 1 base, and 4 bases stayed unmatched. The CDR3 is made up of 16 amino acids. Written as DNA, the CDR3 is TGTGCCAGAAGCTTTATAGCGGGGGGACGCACAGATACGCAGTATTTT. It translates to CARSFIAGGRTDTQYF.

This chain uses TRBV7-9 with TRBJ1-2; possible D gene TRBD1, 5 bases. Looked up from germline, CDR1 is SEHNR and CDR2 is FQNEAQ (reference sequence). This CDR3 is 12 amino acids long. With 5 bases removed from V and 7 bases from J, the gap between germline ends came to 11 bases. The CDR3 protein is CASSLSGGGYTF. Here the CDR3 DNA reads TGTGCCAGCAGCCTCTCGGGGGGTGGCTACACCTTC.

This chain links TRBV7-2 with TRBJ1-3, with D possibly matching TRBD1 (6 bases). The CDR3 length is 16 residues. Deletions cut 5 bases from V and 3 bases from J, with 17 bases between. Germline V lookup: CDR1 SGHTA, CDR2 FQGNSA. CDR3 protein: CASSLGGSGDGNTIYF. DNA for the CDR3: TGTGCCAGCAGCCTTGGGGGTTCAGGGGATGGAAACACCATATATTTT.

This chain connects TRBV15 to TRBJ2-7; D is unclear. The CDR3 length is 13 residues. V was pared by 0 bases and J by 5 bases, with 8 bases between. Per the germline V gene, CDR1 is LNHNV and CDR2 is YYDKDF (reference sequence). The CDR3 DNA sequence: TGTGCCACCAGCAGAGATAACCGGGACGAGCAGTACTTC. It specifies CATSRDNRDEQYF.

This chain connects TRBV7-3 to TRBJ2-2; D unresolved. CDR3 size: 13 residues. The V and J ends lost 2 bases and 4 bases respectively, with 5 bases between them. Germline V CDR1 and CDR2: SGHTA, FQGTGA. The CDR3 is CASSLYSTGELFF. The CDR3 bases are TGTGCCAGCAGCTTATACAGCACCGGGGAGCTGTTTTTT.

This chain links TRBV5-4 with TRBJ2-2, with D possibly being TRBD1 (6 bases). The V and J ends lost 3 bases and 1 base respectively, with 13 bases between them. CDR3 size: 16 residues. The germline V gene has CDR1 SGHNT and CDR2 YYREEE (reference sequence). The CDR3 DNA sequence: TGTGCCAGCAGCTCCGACCGGACAGTGAACACCGGGGAGCTGTTTTTT. The encoded protein is CASSSDRTVNTGELFF.

This chain uses TRBV30 with TRBJ1-4; 12 positions match TRBD1. The CDR3 consists of 14 residues. V shed 7 bases and J 8 bases; nucleotides not matched to a gene: 8. Germline CDR1 and CDR2: GTSNPN and SVGIG (reference sequence). CDR3 in amino acids: CAYRDRGRGEKLFF. CDR3 DNA sequence: TGTGCCTACAGGGACAGGGGGCGAGGGGAAAAACTGTTTTTT.